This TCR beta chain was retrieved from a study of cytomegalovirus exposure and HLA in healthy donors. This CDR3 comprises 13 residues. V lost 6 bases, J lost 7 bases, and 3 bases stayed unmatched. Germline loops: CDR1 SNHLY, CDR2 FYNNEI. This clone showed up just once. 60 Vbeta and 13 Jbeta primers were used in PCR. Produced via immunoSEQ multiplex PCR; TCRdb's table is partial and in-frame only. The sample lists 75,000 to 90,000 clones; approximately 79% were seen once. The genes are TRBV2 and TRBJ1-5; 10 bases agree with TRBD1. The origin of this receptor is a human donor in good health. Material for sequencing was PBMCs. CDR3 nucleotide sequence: TGTGCCAGCAGGGGGACAGGGGAGCAGCCCCAGCATTTT. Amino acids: CASRGTGEQPQHF.